Each of the 17 T cell receptor beta chains below was sequenced from the same sample in a study of cytomegalovirus exposure and HLA in healthy donors (dated by TCRdb to the late 2010s). Preparation of the library involved the immunoSEQ multiplex PCR assay. For the multiplex PCR, a mixture combining 60 forward primers for TCR Vbeta segments and 13 reverse primers for TCR Jbeta segments was used. Imported from immuneACCESS, the table was reduced by TCRdb to in-frame sequences with V and J called. These copies leave out some clones; in studies compared against another copy, an unresolved V gene accounts for under half, and the cause of the remainder is not known. The sample records about 170,000 clones, 73% of which are singletons. The top ten constitute roughly 5.2% of the sample. The sequencing input was PBMCs. The source of these receptors is a woman aged 18-29 years in good health and CMV-seropositive.

The J gene is TRBJ1-3, the V gene TRBV10-1; D remains ambiguous. The germline V and J ends were trimmed by 6 bases and 4 bases, with 13 bases remaining between them. CDR1 and CDR2 from the germline V gene are WNHNN and SYGVQD (reference sequence). The CDR3 is 14 residues long. CDR3 sequence reads: CASREGRSGNTIYF. The CDR3 DNA reads as TGCGCCAGCAGGGAGGGCCGCTCAGGAAACACCATATATTTT.

The chain links TRBV5-1 to TRBJ2-3, with D maybe TRBD2 (5 bases). Trimming shortened V by 7 bases and J by 2 bases, and 11 bases separated the two germline ends. This CDR3 has 13 residues. The germline V gene encodes CDR1 SGHRS and CDR2 YFSETQ. DNA of the CDR3: TGCGCCAGCGGGAGCGGATCCACAGATACGCAGTATTTT. Protein: CASGSGSTDTQYF.

The chain joins TRBV27 to TRBJ1-4; TRBD1 might be the D (6 bases). Germline V lookup: CDR1 MNHEY, CDR2 SMNVEV (reference sequence). CDR3 length: 14 amino acids. V lost 5 bases, J lost 7 bases, and 14 bases lay in between. CDR3: CASSLRGGSEKLFF. Here the CDR3 DNA reads TGTGCCAGCAGTCTAAGGGGGGGGAGTGAAAAACTGTTTTTT. Looking up the rest from reference TRBV27 and TRBJ1-4 gives the full variable domain: EAQVTQNPRYLITVTGKKLTVTCSQNMNHEYMSWYRQDPGLGLRQIYYSMNVEVTDKGDVPEGYKVSRKEKRNFPLILESPSPNQTSLYFCASSLRGGSEKLFFGSGTQLSVL.

The V call is TRBV14, the J call TRBJ1-5, with TRBD1 matching over 7 bases. Germline loops: CDR1 SGHDN, CDR2 FVKESK. V lost 4 bases to trimming and J lost 6 bases; unmatched junction nucleotides: 3. The CDR3 covers 13 residues. The chain's CDR3 is CASSRNRGQPQHF. CDR3 nucleotide sequence: TGTGCCAGCAGCCGTAACAGGGGTCAGCCCCAGCATTTT.

This clone was counted only a few times. The chain uses TRBV6-6 and TRBJ2-1; TRBD2 is a possible D gene (6 bases). This CDR3 contains 13 residues. The ends were cut back, 8 bases at V and 7 bases at J, with 15 bases in the middle. Germline V gene lookup returns CDR1 MNHNY and CDR2 SVGAGI (reference sequence). The CDR3 DNA is TGTGCCAGCTCTAATCTTGGGGGGAATGAGCAGTTCTTC. As protein: CASSNLGGNEQFF.

The chain employs TRBV4-2 and TRBJ2-1, with D unclear. Trimming cost V 0 bases and J 7 bases, with 13 bases left between them. The CDR3 is 15 residues long. The germline CDR1 and CDR2 sequences are LGHNA and YNFKEQ. As DNA, the CDR3 is TGTGCCAGCAGCCAAGAGGAGCGACGGGTGAATGAGCAGTTCTTC. Protein: CASSQEERRVNEQFF.

The chain uses TRBV30 and TRBJ1-2; D ambiguous. This CDR3 contains 11 residues. The germline CDR1 and CDR2 sequences are GTSNPN and SVGIG (reference sequence). Trimming shortened V by 3 bases and J by 2 bases, and 4 bases separated the two germline ends. CDR3 nucleotides: TGTGCCTGGAGCGGGAACTATGGCTACACCTTC. It encodes CAWSGNYGYTF.

This chain connects TRBV5-4 to TRBJ2-5; TRBD2 matches at 8 bases. The end of the DNA is better explained by TRBJ2-7, so the J call may be wrong. The CDR3 extends over 14 amino acids. The germline gives CDR1 SGHNT, CDR2 YYREEE (reference sequence). The CDR3 sequence: CASSPRSGGYEQYF. CDR3 coding DNA: TGTGCCAGCAGCCCACGGAGCGGGGGATACGAGCAGTACTTC.

In this sample, this clone turned up a few times. The rearrangement uses TRBV5-4 and TRBJ1-2, with D perhaps TRBD1 (5 bases). The CDR3 runs 14 residues. Trimming left V 0 bases short and J 4 bases short, with 10 bases between. Per the germline V gene, CDR1 is SGHNT and CDR2 is YYREEE (reference sequence). CDR3 DNA: TGTGCCAGCAGCTTGGCCCCAGGGCCCTATGGCTACACCTTC. Its translation: CASSLAPGPYGYTF.

The chain carries TRBV23-1 and TRBJ2-7, with 7 bases fitting TRBD2. TRBV23-1 is known as an ORF, though its function is uncertain. CDR3 length: 12 residues. With 4 bases clipped from V and 7 bases from J, the junction kept 4 bases outside the gene matches. CDR3 residues: CASSPGGEEQYF. DNA for the CDR3: TGCGCCAGCAGTCCGGGGGGAGAGGAGCAGTACTTC.

The V call is TRBV9, the J call TRBJ1-4; no definite D call. CDR1 is SGDLS, CDR2 YYNGEE, per germline. CDR3 length: 14 amino acids. The V and J ends lost 3 bases and 0 bases respectively, with 6 bases between them. For the CDR3, the DNA is TGTGCCAGCAGCGCCACAGCAACTAATGAAAAACTGTTTTTT. Amino acids: CASSATATNEKLFF.

The rearrangement joins TRBV30 to TRBJ2-7; the D gene is possibly TRBD1 (7 bases). Germline CDR1 and CDR2: GTSNPN and SVGIG (reference sequence). CDR3 length: 14 residues. V gave up 0 bases and J gave up 3 bases, with 12 bases separating them. The CDR3, as DNA: TGTGCCTGGAGTGTCGGGCAGGGGGGCTACGAGCAGTACTTC. Its translation is CAWSVGQGGYEQYF.

The chain joins TRBV7-9 to TRBJ1-2; D perhaps matches TRBD1 (5 bases). The CDR3 spans 15 residues. Germline V gene lookup returns CDR1 SEHNR and CDR2 FQNEAQ (reference sequence). Deletions cut 7 bases from V and 5 bases from J, with 20 bases between. In DNA, the CDR3 is TGTGCCAGCACCGCCGAGCGTTGGGGCGGTTATGGCTACACCTTC. It codes for CASTAERWGGYGYTF.

This clone appeared once. This sequence joins TRBV5-6 and TRBJ2-7; no clear D gene. Germline V gives CDR1 SGHDT, CDR2 YYEEEE. Deletions cut 2 bases from V and 2 bases from J, with 8 bases between. This CDR3 has 13 amino acids. The CDR3, as DNA: TGTGCCAGCAGCTTTACTAACCCCTACGAGCAGTACTTC. Encoded protein: CASSFTNPYEQYF.

This rearrangement joins TRBV6-5 to TRBJ2-7; TRBD1 is a possible D gene (6 bases). The length of the CDR3 is 14 residues. Trimming took off 2 bases at V and 1 base at J, with 9 bases between the two ends. CDR1 and CDR2 from the germline V gene are MNHEY and SVGAGI. CDR3: CASSYRDKSYEQYF. The CDR3 DNA reads TGTGCCAGCAGTTACCGGGACAAGTCCTACGAGCAGTACTTC.

The chain joins TRBV19 to TRBJ1-5, with TRBD1 as a possible D gene (5 bases). CDR1 and CDR2 from the germline V gene are LNHDA and SQIVND (reference sequence). Trimming removed 1 base from V and 8 bases from J, with 18 bases in between. This CDR3 has 16 amino acids. The CDR3 here is CASSIAHRPPKEPQHF. CDR3 nucleotides: TGTGCCAGTAGTATAGCGCACAGGCCTCCAAAGGAGCCCCAGCATTTT.

The V call is TRBV7-3, the J call TRBJ2-3, with 8 bases fitting TRBD2. With 0 bases clipped from V and 7 bases from J, the junction kept 6 bases outside the gene matches. The V gene's germline CDR1 is SGHTA and CDR2 FQGTGA. The CDR3 has 15 residues. The CDR3 sequence is CASSLTDGGAHTQYF. The DNA for the CDR3 is TGTGCCAGCAGCTTAACAGACGGGGGGGCCCATACGCAGTATTTT.